These 23 T cell receptor beta chains came from one sample sequenced in a study of blood T cell repertoires in COVID-19. Sequencing used immunoSEQ multiplex PCR; TCRdb keeps in-frame clones, though not all of them. The sample has about 100,000 clones, 85% to 90% seen once. Material: peripheral blood. These receptor sequences come from a human donor in a cohort sampled during active COVID-19.

V and J are TRBV28 and TRBJ2-7; 8 bases agree with TRBD1. CDR1 MDHEN and CDR2 SYDVKM come from the germline V gene. The CDR3 sequence is 12 residues long. After removal of 8 bases from V and 5 bases from J, the junction contained 5 bases not matched to a gene. The CDR3 sequence: CASSGGGNEQYF. CDR3 coding DNA: TGTGCCAGCTCAGGGGGCGGGAACGAGCAGTACTTC.

J is TRBJ2-1 and V is TRBV3-1 (or the pseudogene TRBV3-2), with 7 bases that match TRBD1. Trimming took 3 bases from V and 2 from J; bases not matched to a gene: 7. This CDR3 contains 16 residues. The V gene's germline CDR1 is LGHDT and CDR2 YNNKEL (reference sequence). The chain's CDR3 is CASSQDGTATYNEQFF. CDR3 nucleotides: TGTGCCAGCAGCCAGGACGGGACAGCGACCTACAATGAGCAGTTCTTC.

The V and J genes are TRBV7-2 and TRBJ2-1, with no clear D. In germline, CDR1 is SGHTA, CDR2 FQGNSA. This CDR3 is built from 13 residues. Deletions cut 1 base from V and 5 bases from J, with 6 bases between. The CDR3 spells CASSLDRNNEQFF. The CDR3 region has the DNA TGTGCCAGCAGCTTAGACAGAAACAATGAGCAGTTCTTC.

The count of this clone is one. This sequence joins TRBV4-3 and TRBJ1-3; no firm D call. This CDR3 contains 17 residues. Germline assignment: CDR1 LGHNA and CDR2 YSLEER. Trimming pared 0 bases from V and 0 bases from J, leaving 12 bases between. The CDR3 is CASSQDQISASGNTIYF. Written as DNA, the CDR3 is TGCGCCAGCAGCCAAGATCAAATCAGCGCCTCTGGAAACACCATATATTTT.

This chain joins TRBV11-2 and TRBJ1-1; the D gene is possibly TRBD1 (6 bases). V was shortened by 5 bases and J by 3 bases, with 16 bases between the two germline ends. Germline V CDR1 and CDR2: SGHAT, FQNNGV. The CDR3 covers 15 residues. The CDR3 DNA is TGTGCCAGCAGCGCCTACAGGGCGGGGGACACTGAAGCTTTCTTT. It is translated as CASSAYRAGDTEAFF.

The chain carries TRBV12-3 or TRBV12-4 and TRBJ2-3; D gene unclear. CDR3 length: 12 amino acids. V dropped 5 bases and J dropped 8 bases, with 11 bases sitting between them. In DNA, the CDR3 is TGTGCCAGCAGTCAGGCCTTGGGTACGCAGTATTTT. Its protein is CASSQALGTQYF.

V usage is TRBV30 and J usage is TRBJ1-3; D is perhaps TRBD1 (6 bases). CDR1 is GTSNPN, CDR2 SVGIG, per germline (reference sequence). Trimming stripped 0 bases from V and 4 bases from J, with 13 bases between. The length of the CDR3 is 15 residues. CDR3 amino acids: CAWSVRRGQGNTIYF. Here the CDR3 DNA reads TGTGCCTGGAGTGTACGCAGGGGACAAGGAAACACCATATATTTT.

The V and J genes are TRBV15 and TRBJ2-5; 7 nucleotides match TRBD1. After removal of 3 bases from V and 2 bases from J, the junction contained 9 bases not matched to a gene. Germline CDR1 LNHNV, CDR2 YYDKDF (reference sequence). This CDR3 is built from 16 residues. The CDR3 region has the DNA TGTGCCACCAGCAGGCCCGGGACAGCGACACAAGAGACCCAGTACTTC. It translates to CATSRPGTATQETQYF.

This clone was observed a single time. V usage is TRBV4-1 and J usage is TRBJ2-2; unclear D gene. The CDR3 runs to 13 residues. Per the germline V gene, CDR1 is MGHRA and CDR2 is YSYEKL. V was pared by 1 base and J by 6 bases, with 6 bases between. CDR3 residues: CASSQARAGELFF. The CDR3 coding sequence is TGCGCCAGCAGCCAAGCCCGGGCCGGGGAGCTGTTTTTT.

The chain recombines TRBV5-4 with TRBJ2-2; D unclear. The CDR3 extends over 14 amino acids. CDR1 and CDR2 from the germline V gene are SGHNT and YYREEE (reference sequence). With 0 bases removed from V and 3 bases from J, the gap between germline ends came to 6 bases. The CDR3 is CASSLVRDTGELFF. In DNA form, the CDR3 reads TGTGCCAGCAGCTTGGTCCGGGACACCGGGGAGCTGTTTTTT.

The chain uses TRBV27 and TRBJ2-7; 7 nucleotides match TRBD2. Germline V gene data show CDR1 as MNHEY and CDR2 as SMNVEV (reference sequence). This CDR3 spans 15 amino acids. The ends lost 8 bases at V and 5 bases at J; junction bases unmatched: 15. The CDR3 sequence is CASRYRLAVPNEQYF. The CDR3 bases are TGTGCCAGCCGCTACCGGCTAGCGGTACCTAACGAGCAGTACTTC.

The chain uses TRBV29-1 and TRBJ2-7; 9 nucleotides agree with TRBD1. V dropped 6 bases and J dropped 1; count of bases not matched to a gene: 7. The CDR3 is 14 residues long. Germline lookup yields CDR1 SQVTM and CDR2 ANQGSEA. The CDR3 reads CSVTGTGFSYEQYF. The CDR3 bases are TGCAGCGTGACCGGGACAGGGTTTTCCTACGAGCAGTACTTC.

The chain links TRBV30 to TRBJ2-7; 7 positions match TRBD1. There are 15 residues in the CDR3. V dropped 1 base and J dropped 4; count of bases not matched to a gene: 10. Germline CDR1 is GTSNPN and CDR2 is SVGIG (reference sequence). This CDR3 is CAWSARRGTVYEQYF. CDR3 DNA: TGTGCCTGGAGTGCCAGACGAGGGACAGTGTACGAGCAGTACTTC.

V usage is TRBV7-8 and J usage is TRBJ1-5, with D possibly being TRBD1 (5 bases). Germline V CDR1 and CDR2: SGHVS, FQNEAQ. V lost 4 bases to trimming and J lost 0 bases, with 28 bases between them. The CDR3 is 21 residues long. The CDR3 spells CASSSRHTEGMMWGSNQPQHF. The CDR3 DNA is TGTGCCAGCAGCTCCCGGCACACGGAGGGGATGATGTGGGGTAGCAATCAGCCCCAGCATTTT.

The chain uses TRBV18 and TRBJ1-1; weak D call: TRBD1 (5 bases). With 3 bases removed from V and 2 bases from J, the gap between germline ends came to 10 bases. The germline gives CDR1 KGHSH, CDR2 LQKENI. The CDR3 length is 14 residues. Written as DNA, the CDR3 is TGTGCCAGCTCACCCAGGGAACTAAACACTGAAGCTTTCTTT. Its protein product is CASSPRELNTEAFF.

The chain couples TRBV20-1 to TRBJ1-1; D is unresolved. V gave up 3 bases and J gave up 3 bases, with 2 bases separating them. Germline values: CDR1 DFQATT, CDR2 SNEGSKA (reference sequence). This CDR3 region has 10 residues. The CDR3 loop is CSASYTEAFF. The CDR3 DNA reads as TGCAGTGCTAGCTACACTGAAGCTTTCTTT.

Concerning this clone: At one of its ends the junction is not consistent with the germline gene, which may arise from a read error. The chain recombines TRBV5-1 with TRBJ2-5; 12 nucleotides match TRBD2. The CDR3 spans 15 residues. Germline V gives CDR1 SGHRS, CDR2 YFSETQ. As DNA, the CDR3 is TGCGCCAGCAGTTTGGGACTAGCGGGCCAAGAGACCCAGTACTTC. Translation: CASSLGLAGQETQYF.

V gene TRBV14 combines with J gene TRBJ2-1; 12 bases are shared with TRBD2. CDR1 SGHDN and CDR2 FVKESK come from the germline V gene. CDR3 size: 18 residues. Losses at the gene ends were 1 base for V and 4 bases for J; bases not matched to a gene: 8. CDR3 loop: CASSQGLAGDGVYNEQFF. The CDR3 DNA reads as TGTGCCAGCAGCCAAGGACTAGCGGGAGATGGAGTATACAATGAGCAGTTCTTC.

This chain links TRBV3-1 (or the pseudogene TRBV3-2) with TRBJ2-7; D is possibly TRBD1 (5 bases). The germline V and J ends were trimmed by 8 bases and 0 bases, with 14 bases remaining between them. Germline V gives CDR1 LGHDT, CDR2 YNNKEL (reference sequence). CDR3 size: 14 residues. In DNA form, the CDR3 reads TGTGCCAGCCGACAGTCAGTGGGCTCCTACGAGCAGTACTTC. Translating it yields CASRQSVGSYEQYF.

The V gene is TRBV3-1 (or the pseudogene TRBV3-2), the J gene TRBJ2-5; D may be TRBD1 (6 bases). There are 17 residues in the CDR3. The V end was cut by 0 bases, the J end by 1 base, with 15 bases between. Germline CDR1 and CDR2: LGHDT and YNNKEL (reference sequence). This CDR3 reads CASSQDIQDSFQETQYF. Here the CDR3 DNA reads TGTGCCAGCAGCCAAGATATTCAGGACAGCTTCCAAGAGACCCAGTACTTC.

V usage is TRBV6-6 and J usage is TRBJ2-1; 8 bases match TRBD2. The CDR3 is made up of 18 amino acids. Germline values: CDR1 MNHNY, CDR2 SVGAGI (reference sequence). The V gene end was trimmed by 7 bases and the J gene end by 8 bases; junction bases not matched to a gene: 22. For the CDR3, the DNA is TGTGCCAGCACTCGACCGGGTGGAGCGGGAGCCCCTGGGGATGAGCAGTTCTTC. Protein product: CASTRPGGAGAPGDEQFF.

The sample holds one count of this clone. The rearrangement links TRBV4-3 to TRBJ2-7, with D perhaps matching TRBD2 (6 bases). V was clipped by 4 bases and J by 5 bases, with 12 bases between them. Germline loops: CDR1 LGHNA, CDR2 YSLEER. CDR3 length: 13 residues. The CDR3 nucleotides read TGCGCCAGCAGCCCCACCTGGGGGGACGAGCAGTACTTC. Translating it yields CASSPTWGDEQYF.

J is TRBJ2-3 and V is TRBV11-2; tentative D call: TRBD2 (6 bases). V lost 1 base, J lost 0 bases, and 8 bases lay in between. Germline lookup yields CDR1 SGHAT and CDR2 FQNNGV. The CDR3 is made up of 15 amino acids. CDR3 residues: CASSLASVSTDTQYF. For the CDR3, the DNA is TGTGCCAGCAGCTTAGCTAGCGTTAGCACAGATACGCAGTATTTT.